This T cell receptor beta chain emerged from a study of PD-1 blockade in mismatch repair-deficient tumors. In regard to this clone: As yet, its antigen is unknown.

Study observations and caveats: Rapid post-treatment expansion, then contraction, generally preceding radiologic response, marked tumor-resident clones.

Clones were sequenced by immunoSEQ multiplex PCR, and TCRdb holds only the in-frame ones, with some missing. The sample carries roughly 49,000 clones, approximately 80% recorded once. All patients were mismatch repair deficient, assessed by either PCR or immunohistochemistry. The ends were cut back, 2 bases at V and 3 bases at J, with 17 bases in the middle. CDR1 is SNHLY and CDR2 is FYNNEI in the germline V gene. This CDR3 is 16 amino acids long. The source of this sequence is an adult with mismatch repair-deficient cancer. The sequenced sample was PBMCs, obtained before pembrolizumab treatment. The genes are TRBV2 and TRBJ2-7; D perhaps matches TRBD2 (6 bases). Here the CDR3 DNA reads TGTGCCAGCAGTGAACCACCGGGACTGCCCAACTACGAGCAGTACTTC. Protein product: CASSEPPGLPNYEQYF.